The 8 T cell receptor beta chains given below trace back to one sample, sequenced in a study of shared clonotypes between healthy human individuals. Some clones are missing from TCRdb's copy, which holds only in-frame ones; the method was immunoSEQ multiplex PCR. The sample yields over 2,000,000 clones, 85% to 95% seen once. In the naive CD8 group, cells lacked CD45RO and were positively selected for CCR7, so terminally differentiated effector memory CD45RA+ cells were left out. The sample was naive CD8+ T cells from PBMCs. The receptors shown here come from a man aged 18 to 30 in good health. Some clones in this sample may be carry-over from other donors' samples.

The V and J genes are TRBV27 and TRBJ2-7, with TRBD2 matching 7 bases. Germline V gives CDR1 MNHEY, CDR2 SMNVEV (reference sequence). This CDR3 has 14 amino acids. The J segment lost 4 bases and the V segment lost 3 bases, leaving 6 bases of the junction unmatched. The CDR3, as DNA: TGTGCCAGCAGTTTGGGCGGGAGTCAGTACGAGCAGTACTTC. Translated: CASSLGGSQYEQYF.

The V gene is TRBV27, the J gene TRBJ2-1; D may be TRBD2 (6 bases). CDR1 MNHEY and CDR2 SMNVEV come from the germline V gene (reference sequence). V lost 4 bases, J lost 6 bases, and 28 bases lay in between. There are 19 residues in the CDR3. DNA of the CDR3: TGTGCCAGCAGTTCCAGACCGGGACTGGGGGTTCGGGGCACCAATGAGCAGTTCTTC. It translates to CASSSRPGLGVRGTNEQFF.

The CDR3 nucleotides read TGTGCCACTAAACAGGGGAGGAGCACTGAAGCTTTCTTT. This codes for CATKQGRSTEAFF. The V call is TRBV15, the J call TRBJ1-1, with TRBD1 matching 7 bases. The length of the CDR3 is 13 residues. Germline CDR1 reads LNHNV; CDR2 reads YYDKDF (reference sequence). With 9 bases clipped from V and 4 bases from J, the junction kept 8 bases outside the gene matches. The full variable domain, in which reference TRBV15 and TRBJ1-1 provide the parts outside the CDR3, is DAMVIQNPRYQVTQFGKPVTLSCSQTLNHNVMYWYQQKSSQAPKLLFHYYDKDFNNEADTPDNFQSRRPNTSFCFLDIRSPGLGDTAMYLCATKQGRSTEAFFGQGTRLTVV.

The chain carries TRBV9 and TRBJ2-5, with 10 bases lining up with TRBD2. Gene TRBJ2-7 matches the end of the DNA better, so the J call may be wrong. Germline-derived CDR1 and CDR2 are SGDLS and YYNGEE. This CDR3 comprises 13 residues. The CDR3 nucleotides read TGTGCCAGCAGCGTAGGACTAGCGGGCGAGCAGTACTTC. Its protein product is CASSVGLAGEQYF.

This clone was recorded only once. V usage is TRBV28 and J usage is TRBJ2-1, with 11 bases that match TRBD1. This CDR3 is 15 amino acids long. V shed 0 bases, J shed 7 bases, and the junction held 2 bases outside the gene matches. Germline V gives CDR1 MDHEN, CDR2 SYDVKM. CDR3 nucleotide sequence: TGTGCCAGCAGTTTATGGGACAGGGGGCGGAATGAGCAGTTCTTC. It yields the protein CASSLWDRGRNEQFF.

The gene calls are TRBV27 and TRBJ2-1, with TRBD1 as a possible D gene (6 bases). CDR3 length equals 16 residues. Germline-derived CDR1 and CDR2 are MNHEY and SMNVEV (reference sequence). V lost 4 bases to trimming and J lost 6 bases, with 19 bases between them. CDR3 residues: CASSYAAGAHPNEQFF. CDR3 bases: TGTGCCAGCAGTTACGCCGCAGGGGCGCATCCCAATGAGCAGTTCTTC.

With regard to this clone: The sample contains more than one DNA sequence encoding this CDR3. The V gene is TRBV7-9, the J gene TRBJ2-7, with no clear D. Trimming cost V 1 base and J 6 bases, with 7 bases left between them. This CDR3 spans 12 amino acids. Germline CDR1 SEHNR, CDR2 FQNEAQ (reference sequence). In DNA, the CDR3 is TGTGCCAGCAGCTTAGGCTTGGGCGAGCAGTACTTC. Protein product: CASSLGLGEQYF.

The chain is built from TRBV28 and TRBJ2-7; 10 positions match TRBD1. The CDR3 consists of 17 residues. The V gene end was trimmed by 5 bases and the J gene end by 2 bases; junction bases not matched to a gene: 12. Germline V gives CDR1 MDHEN, CDR2 SYDVKM. CDR3 nucleotides: TGTGCCAGCAGTCTGGACAGGGGGGGACGGTTAACCTACGAGCAGTACTTC. It codes for CASSLDRGGRLTYEQYF.